A single sample gave rise to the 6 T cell receptor beta chains below, sequenced in a study of regulatory T cells in long-lasting Graves disease. Researchers made TCR beta libraries by using iRepertoire HTBI primers and running Arm-PCR on CDR3 regions. TCRdb used MiXCR to reprocess the multiplex PCR reads, holding one entry per CDR3 protein. The sample has 310,000 or so distinct CDR3 sequences, around a fifth seen once. The time point is: persistent/refractory GD, antithyroid drugs over 5 years with positive TRAb. PBMCs provided the RNA from which the TCR library was made. The sample in question was peripheral blood mononuclear cells (PBMCs), obtained when the disease was refractory, from a patient treated with antithyroid drugs. All receptors derive from a female donor with Graves disease.

The V and J genes are TRBV13 and TRBJ2-7; D remains unclear. Deletions cut 1 base from V and 3 bases from J, with 10 bases between. This CDR3 has 14 residues. From germline, CDR1 is PRHDT and CDR2 FYEKMQ (reference sequence). The CDR3 DNA is TGTGCCAGCAGCTTAGCTGGCATCCTCTACGAGCAGTACTTC. This encodes CASSLAGILYEQYF.

The CDR3 DNA sequence: TGCGCCAGCAGCTTGGGACTAGCGGGAGTTAATCAAGGAGACTACGAGCAGTACTTC. Translated: CASSLGLAGVNQGDYEQYF. The V and J genes are TRBV5-1 and TRBJ2-7; TRBD2 agrees at 12 bases. The CDR3 has 19 residues. V shed 0 bases and J 3 bases; nucleotides not matched to a gene: 13. Germline assignment: CDR1 SGHRS and CDR2 YFSETQ. Complete variable domain (other parts from reference TRBV5-1 and TRBJ2-7): KAGVTQTPRYLIKTRGQQVTLSCSPISGHRSVSWYQQTPGQGLQFLFEYFSETQRNKGNFPGRFSGRQFSNSRSEMNVSTLELGDSALYLCASSLGLAGVNQGDYEQYFGPGTRLTVT.

This clonotype was counted many times. This chain joins TRBV2 and TRBJ2-1; a weak D match, TRBD2 (6 bases). Trimming took off 3 bases at V and 12 bases at J, with 12 bases between the two ends. This CDR3 contains 12 residues. Per the germline V gene, CDR1 is SNHLY and CDR2 is FYNNEI. The CDR3 coding sequence is TGTGCCAGCAGTGAGGGAGTACTAGCGCAGTTCTTC. Residues: CASSEGVLAQFF.

The chain employs TRBV19 and TRBJ1-2, with 8 bases matching TRBD1. CDR1 LNHDA and CDR2 SQIVND come from the germline V gene (reference sequence). CDR3 length equals 13 residues. The J segment lost 9 bases and the V segment lost 3 bases, leaving 6 bases of the junction unmatched. This CDR3 is CASSMDRVDRYTF. CDR3 sequence (DNA): TGTGCCAGTAGTATGGACAGGGTGGATCGCTACACCTTC.

This clonotype was counted only a few times. The rearrangement joins TRBV6-1 to TRBJ1-1, with 8 positions matching TRBD1. The CDR3 contains 15 residues. After removal of 3 bases from V and 7 bases from J, the junction contained 10 bases not matched to a gene. Per the germline V gene, CDR1 is MNHNS and CDR2 is SASEGT. CDR3 in DNA: TGTGCCAGCAGTGAGCCGGGACAGGTCTTTAATGAAGCTTTCTTT. Residues: CASSEPGQVFNEAFF.

The V call is TRBV12-3 or TRBV12-4, the J call TRBJ2-1; no clear D gene. Between the trimmed V and J ends, which lost 4 bases and 9 bases, there was a span of 13 bases. The CDR3 is 13 residues long. For the CDR3, the DNA is TGTGCCAGCAGTTCCTCGACCGTCGCTGAGCAGTTCTTC. Translated: CASSSSTVAEQFF.